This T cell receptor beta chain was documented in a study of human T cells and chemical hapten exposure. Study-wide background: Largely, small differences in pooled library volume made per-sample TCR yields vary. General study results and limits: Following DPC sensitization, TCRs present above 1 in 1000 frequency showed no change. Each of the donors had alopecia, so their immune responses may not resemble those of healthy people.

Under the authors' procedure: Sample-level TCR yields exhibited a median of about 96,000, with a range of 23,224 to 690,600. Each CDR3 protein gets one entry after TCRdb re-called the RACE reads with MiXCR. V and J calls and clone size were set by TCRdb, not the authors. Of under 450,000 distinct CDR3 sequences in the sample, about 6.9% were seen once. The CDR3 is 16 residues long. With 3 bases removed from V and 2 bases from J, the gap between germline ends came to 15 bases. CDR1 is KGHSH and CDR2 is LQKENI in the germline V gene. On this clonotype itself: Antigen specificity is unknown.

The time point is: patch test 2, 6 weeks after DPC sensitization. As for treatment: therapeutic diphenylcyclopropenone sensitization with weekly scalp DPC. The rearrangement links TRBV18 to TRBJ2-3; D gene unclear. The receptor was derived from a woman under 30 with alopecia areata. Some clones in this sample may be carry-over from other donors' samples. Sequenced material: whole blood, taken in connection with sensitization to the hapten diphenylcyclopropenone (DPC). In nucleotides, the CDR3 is TGTGCCAGCTCACCTAGTCGAACGGGCACCACAGATACGCAGTATTTT. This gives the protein CASSPSRTGTTDTQYF.